The 31 T cell receptor beta chains listed next were all sequenced from one sample in a study of T cells in Graves' hyperthyroidism and ophthalmopathy. The source material, RNA transcripts, was used to amplify TCR beta CDR3 regions. The HTBI primer set served for first-round RT-PCR of the TCR CDR3. TCRdb re-called the multiplex PCR reads through MiXCR, storing one row per CDR3 protein. The sample lists 550,000 to 700,000 distinct CDR3 sequences; roughly 14% were seen once. The sequenced material came from blood. The source is a woman aged 40 to 50 with Graves' ophthalmopathy.

This clonotype was observed at least ten times. The chain joins TRBV24-1 to TRBJ2-7, with 11 bases matching TRBD2. The CDR3 totals 16 residues. Per germline, CDR1 KGHDR and CDR2 SFDVKD. With V trimmed by 4 bases and J by 5 bases, 9 bases remained unmatched. Written as DNA, the CDR3 is TGTGCCACCAGTGACCGTACTAGCGGGAGTTGGGACGAGCAGTACTTC. Translated: CATSDRTSGSWDEQYF.

This clonotype was recorded at least ten times. This chain joins TRBV18 and TRBJ2-7; 7 bases agree with TRBD1. Trimming took 0 bases from V and 2 from J; bases not matched to a gene: 1. The germline CDR1 and CDR2 sequences are KGHSH and LQKENI. The CDR3 totals 14 residues. In nucleotides, the CDR3 is TGTGCCAGCTCACCACCACAGGGGCCCTACGAGCAGTACTTC. It translates to CASSPPQGPYEQYF. The full variable domain, its missing parts supplied by reference TRBV18 and TRBJ2-7, is NAGVMQNPRHLVRRRGQEARLRCSPMKGHSHVYWYRQLPEEGLKFMVYLQKENIIDESGMPKERFSAEFPKEGPSILRIQQVVRGDSAAYFCASSPPQGPYEQYFGPGTRLTVT.

Note on this clonotype: The junction differs from germline at one of its ends, possibly a read error. The chain links TRBV6-2 or TRBV6-3 to TRBJ1-2, with a possible D match to TRBD1 (6 bases). Germline CDR1 MNHEY, CDR2 SVGEGT. The CDR3 sequence is 16 residues long. DNA of the CDR3: TGTGCCAGCACTTACCAGAACAGGGAGTTCGGCTATGGCTACACCTTC. This sequence encodes CASTYQNREFGYGYTF.

This clonotype occurred many times. CDR3 coding DNA: TGCAGTGCTAAGCAGACGGCAGAGACCCAGTACTTC. It translates to CSAKQTAETQYF. The chain uses TRBV20-1 and TRBJ2-5; D not certain. The CDR3 length is 12 residues. Trimming cost V 4 bases and J 4 bases, with 10 bases left between them. The germline CDR1 and CDR2 sequences are DFQATT and SNEGSKA (reference sequence).

In this sample, this clonotype turned up a few times. This chain connects TRBV19 to TRBJ1-5, with a tentative D call TRBD1 (6 bases). The CDR3 has 18 amino acids. Germline CDR1 LNHDA, CDR2 SQIVND (reference sequence). The V gene lost 5 bases and the J gene lost 0 bases, with 20 bases spanning the gap. The CDR3 region has the DNA TGTGCCAGTAGTCATATCGGTGGGGACAAATATAGCAATCAGCCCCAGCATTTT. Its translation is CASSHIGGDKYSNQPQHF.

This chain uses TRBV12-3 or TRBV12-4 with TRBJ2-2; 7 nucleotides align to TRBD2. The V gene end was trimmed by 7 bases and the J gene end by 0 bases; junction bases not matched to a gene: 5. The CDR3 spans 15 residues. DNA of the CDR3: TGTGCCAGCATTACCGGGGGGACGAACACCGGGGAGCTGTTTTTT. Translation gives CASITGGTNTGELFF.

This clonotype was detected many times. The V and J genes are TRBV20-1 and TRBJ2-5; 10 bases align to TRBD2. Germline V gene data show CDR1 as DFQATT and CDR2 as SNEGSKA (reference sequence). V lost 6 bases, J lost 7 bases, and 14 bases stayed unmatched. The CDR3 contains 15 residues. The CDR3 nucleotides are TGCAGTGCCGCTAGCGGGGGCTTCGGTGAGGTGACCCAGTACTTC. It translates to CSAASGGFGEVTQYF.

This clonotype was recorded many times. CDR3 DNA sequence: TGTGCCAGTAGTATAGTACGGGGAGACGCTTTCTTT. Translation: CASSIVRGDAFF. J is TRBJ1-1 and V is TRBV19, with unresolved D. CDR3 length equals 12 residues. The ends were cut back, 1 base at V and 11 bases at J, with 11 bases in the middle. CDR1 is LNHDA, CDR2 SQIVND, per germline (reference sequence).

This clonotype was counted at least ten times. The rearrangement uses TRBV10-3 and TRBJ1-1, with 7 bases identical to TRBD1. There are 16 residues in the CDR3. Germline assignment: CDR1 ENHRY and CDR2 SYGVKD. V was clipped by 4 bases and J by 0 bases; unmatched bases: 8. The CDR3 sequence: CAISARQGILNTEAFF. CDR3 DNA: TGTGCCATCAGTGCCCGACAGGGAATCCTGAACACTGAAGCTTTCTTT.

This clonotype was detected ten times or more. The chain recombines TRBV6-5 with TRBJ1-1; 7 bases agree with TRBD1. The CDR3 consists of 15 residues. Germline V gene lookup returns CDR1 MNHEY and CDR2 SVGAGI. V lost 3 bases and J lost 5; bases outside the gene matches: 9. This CDR3 is CASSYKRGLGTEAFF. CDR3 sequence (DNA): TGTGCCAGCAGTTATAAGAGGGGGCTGGGGACTGAAGCTTTCTTT.

The sample holds many counts of this clonotype. This chain uses TRBV30 with TRBJ2-5; 8 nucleotides agree with TRBD2. CDR1 is GTSNPN and CDR2 is SVGIG in the germline V gene (reference sequence). The V and J ends lost 2 bases and 5 bases, in that order; junction bases with no gene match: 16. This CDR3 spans 17 amino acids. The CDR3 loop reads CAWSLRTSRLSGETQYF. The CDR3 nucleotides read TGTGCCTGGAGTCTCCGGACTAGCCGTTTGTCGGGGGAGACCCAGTACTTC.

This clonotype was seen many times. V usage is TRBV6-5 and J usage is TRBJ2-2, with 10 bases aligning to TRBD2. V was clipped by 9 bases and J by 3 bases; unmatched bases: 7. This CDR3 region has 15 residues. CDR1 is MNHEY, CDR2 SVGAGI, per germline. CDR3 nucleotides: TGTGCCAGGGAACTAGCGGGACTTCACACCGGGGAGCTGTTTTTT. Protein: CARELAGLHTGELFF.

This clonotype was recorded at least ten times. This chain links TRBV6-2 or TRBV6-3 with TRBJ1-5; D gene ambiguous. Trimming removed 8 bases from V and 7 bases from J, with 15 bases in between. This CDR3 contains 13 residues. Germline V gene data show CDR1 as MNHEY and CDR2 as SVGEGT. CDR3 nucleotide sequence: TGTGCCAGCGGAGAGATCGGCCGACAGCCCCAGCATTTT. Translation gives CASGEIGRQPQHF.

This clonotype has ten or more counts. The chain combines TRBV6-5 with TRBJ1-5; possibly TRBD1 for D (5 bases). V lost 2 bases and J 6 bases, leaving 14 bases between the germline ends. Looked up from germline, CDR1 is MNHEY and CDR2 is SVGAGI. The CDR3 runs 15 residues. CDR3 in amino acids: CASSYDGAFRQPQHF. The CDR3 nucleotides are TGTGCCAGCAGTTACGACGGGGCTTTTCGTCAGCCCCAGCATTTT.

As regards this clonotype: A read error may explain this, as a much larger clone is one base away. Likely a read error: the CDR3 ends without its conserved phenylalanine or tryptophan. The chain links TRBV12-3 or TRBV12-4 to TRBJ1-1; unclear D gene. V gave up 3 bases and J gave up 2 bases, with 7 bases separating them. The CDR3 sequence is 13 residues long. The CDR3 DNA reads as TGTGCCAGCAGTTTCAACTTCAACACTGAAGCTTTCTCT. Translated: CASSFNFNTEAFS.

There are many counts of this clonotype. The chain employs TRBV20-1 and TRBJ2-6; TRBD1 might be the D (5 bases). This CDR3 is built from 14 residues. V lost 6 bases, J lost 6 bases, and 15 bases lay in between. Germline lookup yields CDR1 DFQATT and CDR2 SNEGSKA (reference sequence). The CDR3 DNA reads as TGCAGTGCACAGGTTTCTCTACTGGCCAACGTCCTGACTTTC. Its protein is CSAQVSLLANVLTF.

This clonotype was seen repeatedly, ten times or more. V gene TRBV15 combines with J gene TRBJ2-5, with D perhaps matching TRBD2 (5 bases). Trimming took off 9 bases at V and 5 bases at J, with 10 bases between the two ends. The CDR3 is 11 residues long. CDR1 is LNHNV, CDR2 YYDKDF, per germline (reference sequence). This CDR3 reads CATRGGETQYF. CDR3 DNA: TGTGCCACTAGAGGCGGGGAGACCCAGTACTTC.

This clonotype occurred many times. The rearrangement joins TRBV7-3 to TRBJ2-2, with 7 positions matching TRBD2. This CDR3 contains 16 residues. V lost 4 bases, J lost 0 bases, and 5 bases stayed unmatched. Per the germline V gene, CDR1 is SGHTA and CDR2 is FQGTGA. The CDR3 protein is CASSYPGTTNTGELFF. CDR3 nucleotides: TGTGCCAGCAGCTACCCCGGGACTACGAACACCGGGGAGCTGTTTTTT.

The sample holds many counts of this clonotype. The chain uses TRBV11-1 and TRBJ1-2, with D unclear. The germline V and J ends were trimmed by 4 bases and 4 bases, with 22 bases remaining between them. Looked up from germline, CDR1 is SGHAT and CDR2 is FQDESV (reference sequence). CDR3 size: 17 residues. CDR3 sequence: CASSSSIINWGSYGYTF. CDR3 DNA: TGTGCCAGCAGCTCCAGCATAATCAACTGGGGTAGCTATGGCTACACCTTC.

CDR3 nucleotides: TGCAGTGCCCGGACAGCCGGAGGGAGTAGCAATCAGCCCCAGCATTTT. Translation gives CSARTAGGSSNQPQHF. This chain links TRBV20-1 with TRBJ1-5, with D tentatively TRBD1 (6 bases). V was pared by 6 bases and J by 0 bases, with 18 bases between. Germline V gene lookup returns CDR1 DFQATT and CDR2 SNEGSKA (reference sequence). This CDR3 is built from 16 residues.

CDR3: CASSQEGDGETQYF. The CDR3 DNA sequence: TGTGCCAGCAGCCAAGAGGGGGATGGAGAGACCCAGTACTTC. This chain connects TRBV11-3 to TRBJ2-5; D may be TRBD1 (6 bases). This CDR3 contains 14 residues. Trimming shortened V by 5 bases and J by 4 bases, and 14 bases separated the two germline ends. The germline CDR1 and CDR2 sequences are SGHNT and YENEEA.

CDR3 sequence reads: CASSPPGLATVPYF. CDR3 DNA: TGTGCCAGCAGCCCCCCGGGACTAGCGACTGTACCGTACTTC. J is TRBJ2-7 and V is TRBV7-8; 10 bases are a match to TRBD2. With V trimmed by 5 bases and J by 12 bases, 13 bases remained unmatched. This CDR3 is 14 amino acids long. Germline V gene lookup returns CDR1 SGHVS and CDR2 FQNEAQ.

This rearrangement joins TRBV20-1 to TRBJ2-7, with 7 nucleotides matching TRBD1. V gave up 2 bases and J gave up 3 bases; unmatched junction bases: 7. The CDR3 covers 14 residues. Germline lookup yields CDR1 DFQATT and CDR2 SNEGSKA (reference sequence). CDR3 protein: CSARKGQMGYEQYF. In DNA, the CDR3 is TGCAGTGCTAGAAAGGGACAGATGGGCTACGAGCAGTACTTC.

This clonotype was found many times. The rearrangement uses TRBV7-8 and TRBJ2-2, with D possibly matching TRBD2 (6 bases). The CDR3 is made up of 16 amino acids. Deletions cut 1 base from V and 1 base from J, with 10 bases between. Looked up from germline, CDR1 is SGHVS and CDR2 is FQNEAQ. This CDR3 is CASSLGVSGNTGELFF. The CDR3 DNA reads as TGTGCCAGCAGCTTAGGGGTTAGCGGGAACACCGGGGAGCTGTTTTTT.

This clonotype was counted ten times or more. DNA for the CDR3: TGTGCCAGCTCACCAGAGACAAGCGGTGGCTACACCTTC. Translation: CASSPETSGGYTF. The rearrangement uses TRBV18 and TRBJ1-2; D is unresolved. Trimming cost V 2 bases and J 7 bases, with 11 bases left between them. Germline V gives CDR1 KGHSH, CDR2 LQKENI. The CDR3 loop spans 13 amino acids.

Points on this clonotype: The junction shows a germline mismatch at one end, possibly a read error. This rearrangement joins TRBV7-6 to TRBJ1-3; D call uncertain. CDR1 is SGHVS, CDR2 FNYEAQ, per germline. The CDR3 is 18 amino acids. CDR3 protein: CAGSLGPVRETSGNTIYF. As DNA, the CDR3 is TGTGCCGGCAGCTTAGGCCCCGTAAGGGAAACCTCTGGAAACACCATATATTTT. The variable domain in full, completed from reference TRBV7-6 and TRBJ1-3, reads GAGVSQSPRYKVTKRGQDVALRCDPISGHVSLYWYRQALGQGPEFLTYFNYEAQQDKSGLPNDRFSAERPEGSISTLTIQRTEQRDSAMYRCAGSLGPVRETSGNTIYFGEGSWLTVV.

This clonotype was observed at least ten times. CDR3 sequence reads: CASSLALYTGELFF. In DNA, the CDR3 is TGTGCCAGCAGTTTAGCGCTGTACACCGGGGAGCTGTTTTTT. This chain uses TRBV12-3 or TRBV12-4 with TRBJ2-2; no clear D gene. V was trimmed by 0 bases and J by 3 bases, leaving 5 bases between them. This CDR3 has 14 amino acids.

V usage is TRBV29-1 and J usage is TRBJ2-7; the D gene could be TRBD1 or TRBD2 (7 bases each). Trimming pared 6 bases from V and 7 bases from J, leaving 13 bases between. This CDR3 spans 11 amino acids. Germline lookup yields CDR1 SQVTM and CDR2 ANQGSEA. The CDR3 region is CSVDREGEQYF. The CDR3 bases are TGCAGCGTCGACAGGGAGGGAGAGCAGTACTTC.

This clonotype has only a few counts. The chain has TRBV7-9 and TRBJ2-2, with 8 bases aligning to TRBD1. This CDR3 spans 13 amino acids. Germline V gene lookup returns CDR1 SEHNR and CDR2 FQNEAQ (reference sequence). Trimming cost V 5 bases and J 7 bases; bases outside gene matches: 3. The CDR3 nucleotides are TGTGCCAGCAGCCGACAGGGGTACGGGGAGCTGTTTTTT. This codes for CASSRQGYGELFF.

This clonotype appeared many times. The chain is built from TRBV2 and TRBJ2-5; 9 bases agree with TRBD1. Germline CDR1 reads SNHLY; CDR2 reads FYNNEI. The J segment lost 7 bases and the V segment lost 3 bases, leaving 9 bases of the junction unmatched. This CDR3 is built from 15 residues. CDR3 region: CASSELGQGIGTQYF. CDR3 DNA sequence: TGTGCCAGCAGTGAGTTAGGACAGGGGATTGGGACCCAGTACTTC.

This sequence joins TRBV30 and TRBJ2-7, with no clear D. The germline V gene has CDR1 GTSNPN and CDR2 SVGIG (reference sequence). This CDR3 has 12 amino acids. V was cut by 4 bases and J by 3 bases, with 10 bases left in between. CDR3 DNA sequence: TGTGCCTGGAACCCGGAGCACTACGAGCAGTACTTC. It specifies CAWNPEHYEQYF.